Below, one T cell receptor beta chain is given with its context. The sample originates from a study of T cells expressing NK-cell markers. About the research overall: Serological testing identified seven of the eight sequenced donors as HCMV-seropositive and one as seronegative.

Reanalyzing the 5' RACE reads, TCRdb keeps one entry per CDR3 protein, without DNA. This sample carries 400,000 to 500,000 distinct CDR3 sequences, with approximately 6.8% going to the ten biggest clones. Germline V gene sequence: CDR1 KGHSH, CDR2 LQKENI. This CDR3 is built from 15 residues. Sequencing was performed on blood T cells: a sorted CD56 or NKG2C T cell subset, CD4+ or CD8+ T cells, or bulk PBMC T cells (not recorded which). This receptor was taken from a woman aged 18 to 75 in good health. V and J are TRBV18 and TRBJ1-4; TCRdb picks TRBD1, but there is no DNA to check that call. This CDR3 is CASSPGQTTNEKLFF.